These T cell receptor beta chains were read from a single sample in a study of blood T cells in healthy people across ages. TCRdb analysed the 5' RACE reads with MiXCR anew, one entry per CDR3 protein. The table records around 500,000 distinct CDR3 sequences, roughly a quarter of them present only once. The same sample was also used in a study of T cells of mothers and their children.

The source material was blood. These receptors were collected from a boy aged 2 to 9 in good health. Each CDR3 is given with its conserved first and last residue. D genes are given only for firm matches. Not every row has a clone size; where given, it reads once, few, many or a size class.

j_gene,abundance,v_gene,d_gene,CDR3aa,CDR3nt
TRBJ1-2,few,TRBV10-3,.,CAIWVRNYGYTF,TGTGCCATATGGGTCAGAAACTATGGCTACACCTTC
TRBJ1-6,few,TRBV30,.,CAWGHRSSYNSPLHF,TGTGCCTGGGGACATCGGAGCTCCTATAATTCACCCCTCCACTTT
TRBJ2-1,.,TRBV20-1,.,CSASRPSSYNEQFF,TGCAGTGCTAGTCGGCCTAGCTCCTACAATGAGCAGTTCTTC
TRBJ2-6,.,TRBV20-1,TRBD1,CSAGQGGSGANVLTF,TGCAGTGCGGGACAGGGGGGCTCTGGGGCCAACGTCCTGACTTTC
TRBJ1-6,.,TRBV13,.,CASSSVGNSPLHF,TGTGCCAGCAGCTCCGTAGGGAATTCACCCCTCCACTTT
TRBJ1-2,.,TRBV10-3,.,CAISRQSAYGYTF,TGTGCCATCAGTAGACAGAGTGCCTATGGCTACACCTTC
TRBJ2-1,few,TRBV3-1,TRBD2,CASSQDGPTSGAGSYNEQFF,TGTGCCAGCAGCCAAGACGGACCGACTAGCGGGGCCGGCTCCTACAATGAGCAGTTCTTC
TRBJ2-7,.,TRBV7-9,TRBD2,CASSSAGEVGGPGYYEQYF,TGTGCCAGCAGCTCCGCCGGGGAGGTGGGAGGGCCAGGATACTACGAGCAGTACTTC
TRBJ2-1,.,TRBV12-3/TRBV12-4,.,CASSFGAVSYNEQFF,TGTGCCAGCAGTTTTGGGGCCGTATCTTACAATGAGCAGTTCTTC
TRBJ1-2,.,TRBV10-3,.,CAIRKDRGSPYGYTF,TGTGCCATCAGAAAAGACCGGGGCAGCCCCTATGGCTACACCTTC